This TCR beta chain was sequenced during a study of T cell changes during pregnancy in multiple sclerosis. CDR1 and CDR2 from the germline V gene are SGHAT and FQNNGV. The V gene lost 0 bases and the J gene lost 6 bases, with 18 bases spanning the gap. This CDR3 has 16 amino acids. The method was immunoSEQ multiplex PCR; TCRdb's version includes in-frame clones alone and lacks a portion of them. Of some 49,000 clones in the sample, just under 95% are singletons; the top ten hold almost 6%. The receptor was derived from a female donor with multiple sclerosis, enrolled in a pregnancy study. The sample in question was CD8+ T cells from peripheral blood mononuclear cells, obtained in the first trimester of pregnancy. The chain joins TRBV11-2 to TRBJ2-7; TRBD2 is a possible D gene (6 bases). DNA of the CDR3: TGTGCCAGCAGCTTAGAAATCGGGGGAGGACGGAGCGAGCAGTACTTC. Protein sequence: CASSLEIGGGRSEQYF.